The T cell receptor (beta chain) described here comes from a study of metastatic and nonmetastatic thyroid tumors. The overall study: The study looked at repertoires side by side in blood and in tumor or nodule tissue from malignant and benign thyroid patients. Notes on the study in general: Benign nodules were reported to have significantly lower TCR beta diversity than malignant thyroid tumors, in blood and tumor.

With V trimmed by 2 bases and J by 2 bases, 5 bases remained unmatched. The CDR3 covers 15 residues. Germline V gene data show CDR1 as SEHNR and CDR2 as FQNEAQ (reference sequence). This clone has ten or more counts. Its antigen is undetermined. This sample also contains other DNA sequences that code for the same CDR3. Authors' processing steps: CDR3 was compared across clinicopathological groups, and the resulting differences were used to build a distant-metastasis classifier for papillary thyroid cancer. Using MiXCR, TCRdb re-called clones from the PCR reads. These V and J calls derive from TCRdb rather than the authors' analysis. The sample has tens of thousands of clones, around 17% seen once; the top ten hold 8% to 10%. Thyroid surgery took place with no prior treatment in any patient.

The chain combines TRBV7-9 with TRBJ2-5, with 7 bases identical to TRBD1. The clonotype originates from a female donor with papillary thyroid cancer or a benign thyroid nodule (not recorded which). Some clones in this sample may be carry-over from other donors' samples. The sequenced sample was tumor tissue. The CDR3 DNA sequence: TGTGCCAGCAGCTTATGGGGCAGGGGGCAAGAGACCCAGTACTTC. Translating gives CASSLWGRGQETQYF.